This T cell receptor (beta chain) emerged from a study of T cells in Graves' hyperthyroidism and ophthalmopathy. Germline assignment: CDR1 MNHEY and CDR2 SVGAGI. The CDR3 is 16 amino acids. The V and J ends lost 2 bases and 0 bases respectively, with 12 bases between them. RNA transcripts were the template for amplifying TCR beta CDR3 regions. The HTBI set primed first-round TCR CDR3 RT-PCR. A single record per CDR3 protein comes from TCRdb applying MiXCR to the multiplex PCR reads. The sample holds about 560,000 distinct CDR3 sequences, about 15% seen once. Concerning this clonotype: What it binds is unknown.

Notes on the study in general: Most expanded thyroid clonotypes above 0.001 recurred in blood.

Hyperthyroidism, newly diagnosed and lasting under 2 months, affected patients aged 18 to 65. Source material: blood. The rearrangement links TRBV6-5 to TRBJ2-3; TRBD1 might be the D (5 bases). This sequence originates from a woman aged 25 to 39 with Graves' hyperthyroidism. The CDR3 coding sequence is TGTGCCAGCAGTTACCAACGGACAATTAGCACAGATACGCAGTATTTT. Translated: CASSYQRTISTDTQYF.